Included here is one T cell receptor beta chain sequence, with context. Its target is not known. The sample belongs to a study of blood T cells in healthy people across ages. Alongside a J-beta primer mix, a sample-barcoded 5' primer served in a second PCR lasting 7 to 11 cycles. TCRdb used MiXCR to reprocess the 5' RACE reads, holding one entry per CDR3 protein. This sample has roughly 1.5 million distinct CDR3 sequences, with approximately 43% found just once. The length of the CDR3 is 16 residues. Germline V gives CDR1 LGHNT, CDR2 FRNRAP. The V and J ends lost 0 bases and 3 bases, in that order; junction bases with no gene match: 8. Notes on the study in general: Unsorted PBMCs prevented conclusive naive versus antigen-experienced comparison. Older individuals had lower TCR beta diversity per million T cells (the decline was roughly linear). Naive CD4+ cells and diversity were both higher in long-lived donors than in aged donors.

Sequenced material: blood. The rearrangement joins TRBV12-5 to TRBJ2-7, with 7 bases that match TRBD2. This TCR was sampled from a woman between 18 and 29 years old in good health. CDR3 nucleotides: TGTGCTAGTGGTTTGGTATTGTGGGAGGGCCGCTACGAGCAGTACTTC. Its protein is CASGLVLWEGRYEQYF.